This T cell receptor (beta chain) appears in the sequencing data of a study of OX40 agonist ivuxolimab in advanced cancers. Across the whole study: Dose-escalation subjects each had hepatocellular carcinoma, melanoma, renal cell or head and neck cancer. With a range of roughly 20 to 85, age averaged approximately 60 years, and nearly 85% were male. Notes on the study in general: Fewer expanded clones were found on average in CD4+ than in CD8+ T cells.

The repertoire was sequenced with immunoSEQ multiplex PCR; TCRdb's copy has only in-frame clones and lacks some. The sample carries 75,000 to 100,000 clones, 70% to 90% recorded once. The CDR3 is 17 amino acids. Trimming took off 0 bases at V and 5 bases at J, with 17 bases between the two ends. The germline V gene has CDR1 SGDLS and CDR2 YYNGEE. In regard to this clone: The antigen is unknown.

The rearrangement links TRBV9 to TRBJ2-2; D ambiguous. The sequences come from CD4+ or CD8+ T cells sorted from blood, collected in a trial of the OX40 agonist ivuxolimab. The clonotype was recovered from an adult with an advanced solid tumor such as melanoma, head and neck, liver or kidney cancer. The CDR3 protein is CASSVAPSSGVTGELFF. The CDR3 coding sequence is TGTGCCAGCAGCGTAGCCCCTTCCTCAGGCGTTACCGGGGAGCTGTTTTTT. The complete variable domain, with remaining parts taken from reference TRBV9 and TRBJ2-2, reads DSGVTQTPKHLITATGQRVTLRCSPRSGDLSVYWYQQSLDQGLQFLIQYYNGEERAKGNILERFSAQQFPDLHSELNLSSLELGDSALYFCASSVAPSSGVTGELFFGEGSRLTVL.